Sequencing of this T cell receptor beta chain was carried out in a study of blood T cell repertoires in COVID-19. Study overall: Specimens from acute and convalescent COVID-19 originated in the United States, Italy and Spain. T cells, B-cell-depleted T cells, or PBMCs supplied cDNA or gDNA.

The repertoire was sequenced with immunoSEQ multiplex PCR; TCRdb's copy has only in-frame clones and lacks some. The data hold fewer than 100,000 clones, with approximately 89% observed a single time. The germline V gene encodes CDR1 MGHRA and CDR2 YSYEKL. The CDR3 is 13 amino acids. The V and J ends lost 0 bases and 3 bases respectively, with 6 bases between them. This clone showed up just a few times. This receptor was identified in a man aged 50 to 60 with acute or convalescent COVID-19. Sample: peripheral blood. The gene calls are TRBV4-1 and TRBJ2-7; D unresolved. The CDR3 loop is CASSQESVYEQYF. For the CDR3, the DNA is TGCGCCAGCAGCCAAGAGTCCGTCTACGAGCAGTACTTC.